This TCR beta chain originates from a study of molecular identifiers for immune sequencing clone quantification. About the study: Across replicate runs, RNA obtained from around 18,000 or 91,000 naive CD8 cells was divided into five, with four undergoing sequencing.

Points from the study as a whole: Whereas clones above 20 RNA copies held under 1% of naive-cell molecules, they held over 97% of effector molecules.

The authors sorted naive CD8 T cells as CD8+CD4-CCR7+CD45RA+. Methods described previously, with TCR primers listed, were used for bulk TCR libraries. TCRdb reprocessed the PCR reads via MiXCR and lists one record per CDR3 protein. The table includes about 65,000 distinct CDR3 sequences, 15% to 20% detected once. This clonotype has a count of ten or more. Antigen specificity is unknown. Germline V lookup: CDR1 DFQATT, CDR2 SNEGSKA (reference sequence). The CDR3 is 14 amino acids. The ends were cut back, 0 bases at V and 2 bases at J, with 10 bases in the middle. Input material: naive CD8+ T cells from blood, with Jurkat cell RNA spiked in. Sample subset: FACS-sorted CD8+CD4-CCR7+CD45RA+ naive T cells. J is TRBJ1-1 and V is TRBV20-1; D gene unclear. This TCR was recovered from a human donor in good health. Some libraries in this study had Jurkat cell RNA spiked in. The CDR3 here is CSARDVGLNTEAFF. DNA of the CDR3: TGCAGTGCTAGAGATGTCGGCCTCAACACTGAAGCTTTCTTT.